This T cell receptor (beta chain) was recorded in a study of blood T cell repertoires in COVID-19. The wider study: The United States, Italy and Spain were the sources of the acute and convalescent COVID-19 samples. The analysed material was cDNA or gDNA that came from T cells, B-cell-depleted T cells, or PBMCs.

Authors' processing steps: Amplification of reference gene primers was used by the study to estimate nucleated cell counts. This table comes from immunoSEQ multiplex PCR, and its TCRdb copy is limited to in-frame clones, with some not included. V and J calls and clone size are given by that table; D and trimming were obtained from the DNA. The sample lists about 60,000 clones; roughly 79% were seen once. The specimen sequenced was peripheral blood. This clonotype was obtained from a man aged 55 to 70 with acute or convalescent COVID-19.

This chain's CDR3 is CASSFSLGGQETQYF. CDR3 coding DNA: TGCGCCAGCAGCTTCAGCTTGGGGGGCCAAGAGACCCAGTACTTC. V gene TRBV5-1 combines with J gene TRBJ2-5, with a weak D call TRBD2 (6 bases). V lost 2 bases, J lost 1 base, and 12 bases lay in between. The CDR3 extends over 15 amino acids. Germline-derived CDR1 and CDR2 are SGHRS and YFSETQ. Variable domain in full (rest from reference TRBV5-1 and TRBJ2-5): KAGVTQTPRYLIKTRGQQVTLSCSPISGHRSVSWYQQTPGQGLQFLFEYFSETQRNKGNFPGRFSGRQFSNSRSEMNVSTLELGDSALYLCASSFSLGGQETQYFGPGTRLLVL.